The T cell receptor (beta chain) described here comes from a study of T cell responses to AZD1222 COVID-19 vaccine. In the study overall: The analysis combined second doses at about 4 or about 12 weeks.

Per germline, CDR1 MGHDK and CDR2 SYGVNS. Deletions cut 5 bases from V and 6 bases from J, with 18 bases between. The CDR3 extends over 15 amino acids. Method: immunoSEQ multiplex PCR; TCRdb's copy keeps in-frame clones and lacks some. The sample lists 100,000 to 150,000 clones; nearly 95% were seen once. The chain joins TRBV25-1 to TRBJ2-3; D is unresolved. The sequencing used peripheral blood, collected on day 0 of AZD1222 vaccination. The receptor comes from an adult in good health. The CDR3 DNA follows: TGTGCCAGCAGTCCGCCCCAAGGTTCACAGGATACGCAGTATTTT. Translation gives CASSPPQGSQDTQYF.